The 11 T cell receptor beta chains listed next were all sequenced from one sample in a study of shared clonotypes between healthy human individuals. Selected positively for CCR7 and CD45RO-negative, naive CD8 cells excluded terminally differentiated effector memory CD45RA+ cells. Method: immunoSEQ multiplex PCR; TCRdb's copy keeps in-frame clones and lacks some. The sample lists some 600,000 clones, approximately 96% seen once, with 0.095% to 0.13% in the top ten. The specimen was naive CD8+ T cells sorted from blood. These TCRs come from a woman aged 25 to 39 in good health.

This rearrangement joins TRBV5-6 to TRBJ1-1; 9 bases map to TRBD1. V lost 9 bases, J lost 8 bases, and 11 bases stayed unmatched. This CDR3 region has 13 residues. Germline V gene sequence: CDR1 SGHDT, CDR2 YYEEEE. The CDR3 bases are TGTGCCACGAATTTAGCGGGACAGGGAGAAGCTTTCTTT. It codes for CATNLAGQGEAFF.

The chain is built from TRBV7-9 and TRBJ1-2; TRBD1 matches 8 bases. In germline, CDR1 is SEHNR, CDR2 FQNEAQ (reference sequence). V was pared by 5 bases and J by 4 bases, with 15 bases of the junction left unmatched. The CDR3 is 17 amino acids. The CDR3 DNA sequence: TGTGCCAGCAGCCCCGACCCCCTGGACAGGGCGGGCTATGGCTACACCTTC. It yields the protein CASSPDPLDRAGYGYTF.

V is TRBV7-8 and J is TRBJ1-4, with 7 bases matching TRBD1. The CDR3 spans 16 residues. Per the germline V gene, CDR1 is SGHVS and CDR2 is FQNEAQ. V shed 5 bases, J shed 7 bases, and the junction held 13 bases outside the gene matches. CDR3 region: CASSPSPGAGGEKLFF. As DNA, the CDR3 is TGTGCCAGCAGCCCATCCCCCGGGGCAGGGGGTGAAAAACTGTTTTTT.

Notes on this clone: This sample includes further DNA sequences coding for the same CDR3. V is TRBV11-2 and J is TRBJ2-7; D gene uncertain. Germline V gene data show CDR1 as SGHAT and CDR2 as FQNNGV. This CDR3 has 12 amino acids. Trimming took off 3 bases at V and 0 bases at J, with 3 bases between the two ends. The CDR3 DNA reads TGTGCCAGCAGCTTGGCCTCCTACGAGCAGTACTTC. It codes for CASSLASYEQYF.

This chain uses TRBV2 with TRBJ1-2; unclear D gene. Germline values: CDR1 SNHLY, CDR2 FYNNEI. The CDR3 loop spans 13 amino acids. Trimming took off 6 bases at V and 6 bases at J, with 14 bases between the two ends. CDR3 sequence (DNA): TGTGCCAGCAGGGATTCGGGGAACGATGGCTACACCTTC. Protein: CASRDSGNDGYTF.

The chain combines TRBV6-5 with TRBJ2-1; TRBD2 matches at 10 bases. Germline V gives CDR1 MNHEY, CDR2 SVGAGI. V shed 7 bases, J shed 5 bases, and the junction held 8 bases outside the gene matches. The CDR3 covers 15 residues. The CDR3 coding sequence is TGTGCCAGCACCAGACTAGCGGGCACTAACAATGAGCAGTTCTTC. It encodes CASTRLAGTNNEQFF.

CDR3 DNA: TGTGCCAGCAGTCCACGACTAGCGGTTGACAATGAGCAGTTCTTC. This translates into CASSPRLAVDNEQFF. The rearrangement uses TRBV27 and TRBJ2-1; 9 positions match TRBD2. Losses at the gene ends were 5 bases for V and 5 bases for J; bases not matched to a gene: 7. Germline V gene lookup returns CDR1 MNHEY and CDR2 SMNVEV (reference sequence). CDR3 size: 15 residues.

The chain uses TRBV28 and TRBJ1-5; the match to TRBD1 covers 11 bases. Trimming cost V 5 bases and J 6 bases; bases outside gene matches: 9. CDR3 size: 16 residues. CDR1 and CDR2 (germline): MDHEN, SYDVKM. This CDR3 is CASSHYTGTGGQPQHF. The CDR3 DNA follows: TGTGCCAGCAGTCATTACACCGGGACAGGGGGTCAGCCCCAGCATTTT.

The V and J genes are TRBV29-1 and TRBJ2-7; TRBD2 is a possible D gene (5 bases). Between the trimmed V and J ends, which lost 7 bases and 5 bases, there was a span of 18 bases. This CDR3 contains 13 residues. Germline V gene lookup returns CDR1 SQVTM and CDR2 ANQGSEA. In DNA form, the CDR3 reads TGCAGCGCACTGGACGGGGTGGGCCACGAGCAGTACTTC. It translates to CSALDGVGHEQYF.

This clone was seen a single time. This chain joins TRBV28 and TRBJ1-6, with a weak D call TRBD1 (5 bases). Germline V gives CDR1 MDHEN, CDR2 SYDVKM. Trimming pared 4 bases from V and 16 bases from J, leaving 14 bases between. The CDR3 loop spans 12 amino acids. The CDR3 spells CASSSTRDLLHF. CDR3 DNA: TGTGCCAGCAGTTCTACCCGGGACCTACTCCACTTT.

The chain combines TRBV27 with TRBJ2-7; 8 nucleotides align to TRBD2. The CDR3 has 14 amino acids. J was trimmed by 2 bases and V by 6 bases; bases with no gene match: 6. CDR1 and CDR2 from the germline V gene are MNHEY and SMNVEV (reference sequence). The CDR3 sequence: CASSGLASPYEQYF. CDR3 bases: TGTGCCAGCAGCGGACTAGCCAGCCCCTACGAGCAGTACTTC.